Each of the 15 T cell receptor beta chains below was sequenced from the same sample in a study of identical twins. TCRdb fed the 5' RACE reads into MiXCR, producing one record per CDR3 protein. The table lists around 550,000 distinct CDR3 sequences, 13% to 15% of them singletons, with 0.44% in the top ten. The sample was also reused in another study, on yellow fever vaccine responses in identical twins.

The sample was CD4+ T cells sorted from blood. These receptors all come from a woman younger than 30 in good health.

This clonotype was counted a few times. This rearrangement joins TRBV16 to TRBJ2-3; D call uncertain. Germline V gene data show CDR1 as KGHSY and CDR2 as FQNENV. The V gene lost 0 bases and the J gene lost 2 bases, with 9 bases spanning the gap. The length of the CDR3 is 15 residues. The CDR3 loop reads CASSQSPTFTDTQYF. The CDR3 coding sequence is TGTGCCAGCAGCCAATCACCGACTTTCACAGATACGCAGTATTTT.

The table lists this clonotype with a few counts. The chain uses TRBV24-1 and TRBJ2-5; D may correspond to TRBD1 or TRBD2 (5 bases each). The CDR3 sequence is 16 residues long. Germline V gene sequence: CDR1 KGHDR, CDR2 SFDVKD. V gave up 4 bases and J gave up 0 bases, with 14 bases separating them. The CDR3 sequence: CATSEFRDGYQETQYF. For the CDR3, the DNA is TGTGCCACCAGTGAGTTCCGGGACGGCTACCAAGAGACCCAGTACTTC.

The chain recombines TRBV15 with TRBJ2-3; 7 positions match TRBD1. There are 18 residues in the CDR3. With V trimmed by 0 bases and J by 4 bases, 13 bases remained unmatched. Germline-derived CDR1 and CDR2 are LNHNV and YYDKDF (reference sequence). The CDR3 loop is CATSRDTTRQGTPDTQYF. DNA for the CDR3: TGTGCCACCAGCAGAGACACAACTCGACAGGGAACCCCAGATACGCAGTATTTT.

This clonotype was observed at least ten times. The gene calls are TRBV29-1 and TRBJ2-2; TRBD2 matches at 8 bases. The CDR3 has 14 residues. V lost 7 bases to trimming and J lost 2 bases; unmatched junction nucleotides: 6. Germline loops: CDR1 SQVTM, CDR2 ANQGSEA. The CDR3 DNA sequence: TGCAGCGCCGGAAGCGGGAGCAACACCGGGGAGCTGTTTTTT. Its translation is CSAGSGSNTGELFF.

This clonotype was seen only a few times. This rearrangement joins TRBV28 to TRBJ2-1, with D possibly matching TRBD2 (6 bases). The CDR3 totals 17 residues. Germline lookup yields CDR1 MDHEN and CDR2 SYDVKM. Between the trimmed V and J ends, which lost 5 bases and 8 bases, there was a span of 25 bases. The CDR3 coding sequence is TGTGCCAGCAGTCCAGCGCGGGACCCCCTAAGATTGGATGAGCAGTTCTTC. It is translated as CASSPARDPLRLDEQFF.

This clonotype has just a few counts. The CDR3: CSVRLGGQGIHEQYF. The CDR3 DNA follows: TGCAGCGTCCGATTAGGGGGGCAGGGAATCCACGAGCAGTACTTC. The chain couples TRBV29-1 to TRBJ2-7; D might be TRBD1 or TRBD2, each matching 6 bases. V was pared by 6 bases and J by 5 bases, with 23 bases between. The CDR3 totals 15 residues. Germline CDR1 SQVTM, CDR2 ANQGSEA.

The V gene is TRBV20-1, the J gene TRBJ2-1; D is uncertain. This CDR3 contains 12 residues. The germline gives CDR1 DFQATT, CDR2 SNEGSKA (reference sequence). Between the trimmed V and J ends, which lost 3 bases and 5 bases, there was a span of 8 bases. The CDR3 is CSASRAHNEQFF. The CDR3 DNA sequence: TGCAGTGCTAGCCGGGCCCACAATGAGCAGTTCTTC.

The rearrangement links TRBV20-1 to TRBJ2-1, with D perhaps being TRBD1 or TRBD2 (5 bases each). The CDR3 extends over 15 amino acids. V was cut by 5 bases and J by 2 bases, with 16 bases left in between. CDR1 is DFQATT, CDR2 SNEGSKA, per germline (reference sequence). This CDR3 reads CSAGRAMGAYNEQFF. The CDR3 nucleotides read TGCAGTGCTGGGCGTGCCATGGGGGCCTACAATGAGCAGTTCTTC.

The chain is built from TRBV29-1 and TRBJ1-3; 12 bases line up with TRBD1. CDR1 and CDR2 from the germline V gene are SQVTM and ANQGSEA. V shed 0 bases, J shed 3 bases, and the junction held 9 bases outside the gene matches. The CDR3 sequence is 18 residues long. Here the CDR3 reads CSVEDPRDRGQGGNTIYF. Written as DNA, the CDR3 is TGCAGCGTTGAAGATCCGAGGGACAGGGGGCAGGGTGGAAACACCATATATTTT.

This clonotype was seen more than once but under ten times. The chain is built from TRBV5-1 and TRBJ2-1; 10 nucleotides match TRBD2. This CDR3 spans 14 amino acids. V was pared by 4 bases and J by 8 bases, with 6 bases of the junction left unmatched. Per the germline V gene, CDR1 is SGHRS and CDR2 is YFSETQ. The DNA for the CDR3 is TGCGCCAGCAGCCCGGCGGGGACTAGCGATGAGCAGTTCTTC. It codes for CASSPAGTSDEQFF.

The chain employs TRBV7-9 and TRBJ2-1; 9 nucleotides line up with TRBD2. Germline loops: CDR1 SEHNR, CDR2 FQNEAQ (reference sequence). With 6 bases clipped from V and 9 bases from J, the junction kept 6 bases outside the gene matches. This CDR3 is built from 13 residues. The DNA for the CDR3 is TGTGCCAGCAGTTACCAACTAGCGGGTGAGCAGTTCTTC. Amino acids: CASSYQLAGEQFF. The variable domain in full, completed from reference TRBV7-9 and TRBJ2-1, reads DTGVSQNPRHKITKRGQNVTFRCDPISEHNRLYWYRQTLGQGPEFLTYFQNEAQLEKSRLLSDRFSAERPKGSFSTLEIQRTEQGDSAMYLCASSYQLAGEQFFGPGTRLTVL.

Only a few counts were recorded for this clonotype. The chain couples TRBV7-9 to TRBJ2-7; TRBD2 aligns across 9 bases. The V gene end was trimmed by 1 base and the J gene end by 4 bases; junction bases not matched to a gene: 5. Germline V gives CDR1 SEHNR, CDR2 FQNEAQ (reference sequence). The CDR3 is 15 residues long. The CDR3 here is CASSLGPAGGYEQYV. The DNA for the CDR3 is TGTGCCAGCAGCTTAGGGCCAGCGGGGGGATACGAGCAGTACGTC.

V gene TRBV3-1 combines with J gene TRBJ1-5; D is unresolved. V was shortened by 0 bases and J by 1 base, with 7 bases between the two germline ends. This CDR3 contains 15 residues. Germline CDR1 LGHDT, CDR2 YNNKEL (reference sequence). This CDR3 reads CASSQDLESNQPQHF. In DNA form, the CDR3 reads TGTGCCAGCAGCCAAGATTTGGAAAGCAATCAGCCCCAGCATTTT.

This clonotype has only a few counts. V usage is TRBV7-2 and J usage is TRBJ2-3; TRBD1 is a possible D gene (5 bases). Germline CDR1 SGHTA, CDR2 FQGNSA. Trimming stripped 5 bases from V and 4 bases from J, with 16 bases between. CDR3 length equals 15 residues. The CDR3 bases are TGTGCCAGCAGCATAACAGGCCTAGTGGCAGATACGCAGTATTTT. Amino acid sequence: CASSITGLVADTQYF.

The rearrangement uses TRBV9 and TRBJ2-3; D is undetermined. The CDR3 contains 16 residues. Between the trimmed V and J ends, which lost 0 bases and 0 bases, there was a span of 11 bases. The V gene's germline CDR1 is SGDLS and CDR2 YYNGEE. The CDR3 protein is CASSVGVSSSTDTQYF. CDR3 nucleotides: TGTGCCAGCAGCGTAGGGGTCTCGTCTAGCACAGATACGCAGTATTTT.